This T cell receptor (beta chain) was recorded in a study of regulatory T cells in long-lasting Graves disease. HTBI primers from iRepertoire and Arm-PCR of CDR3 regions yielded the TCR beta libraries. Each CDR3 protein gets one entry after TCRdb re-called the multiplex PCR reads with MiXCR. The table includes hundreds of thousands of distinct CDR3 sequences, roughly 15% detected once. Stated time point: newly diagnosed GD, antithyroid drugs for less than 3 months. The TCR library used RNA extracted from PBMCs. With respect to this clonotype: This may come from a read error, since a much larger clone is one base off.

The germline CDR1 and CDR2 sequences are MNHEY and SVGAGI. The CDR3 contains 14 residues. This same sample was also taken into another study, of T cells in Graves' hyperthyroidism and ophthalmopathy.

The V gene is TRBV6-5, the J gene TRBJ2-5; TRBD2 matches at 7 bases. The TCR sequence derives from a woman between 25 and 40 years old with Graves disease. Source: peripheral blood mononuclear cells (PBMCs), taken at new diagnosis, from a patient treated with antithyroid drugs. The CDR3 protein is CAGSYAGVKETQYF. The CDR3 DNA reads as TGTGCCGGCAGTTACGCGGGAGTTAAAGAGACCCAGTACTTC.